This note documents a single T cell receptor (beta chain) sequence. The source of the sample is a study of technical replicates of blood from a handful of donors. Germline V gene sequence: CDR1 SGDLS, CDR2 YYNGEE. The J segment lost 4 bases and the V segment lost 4 bases, leaving 3 bases of the junction unmatched. The CDR3 is 14 amino acids. Assay used: immunoSEQ multiplex PCR; TCRdb lists only in-frame clones, some missing. The sample includes 79,000 or so clones, 80% to 95% of them seen just once. This sequence originates from a human donor in good health. The sequenced material came from T cells isolated from PBMCs. The chain recombines TRBV9 with TRBJ2-7; 12 positions agree with TRBD2. Written as DNA, the CDR3 is TGTGCCAGCAGCCCCGGACTAGCGGGGTACGAGCAGTACTTC. Amino acid sequence: CASSPGLAGYEQYF.